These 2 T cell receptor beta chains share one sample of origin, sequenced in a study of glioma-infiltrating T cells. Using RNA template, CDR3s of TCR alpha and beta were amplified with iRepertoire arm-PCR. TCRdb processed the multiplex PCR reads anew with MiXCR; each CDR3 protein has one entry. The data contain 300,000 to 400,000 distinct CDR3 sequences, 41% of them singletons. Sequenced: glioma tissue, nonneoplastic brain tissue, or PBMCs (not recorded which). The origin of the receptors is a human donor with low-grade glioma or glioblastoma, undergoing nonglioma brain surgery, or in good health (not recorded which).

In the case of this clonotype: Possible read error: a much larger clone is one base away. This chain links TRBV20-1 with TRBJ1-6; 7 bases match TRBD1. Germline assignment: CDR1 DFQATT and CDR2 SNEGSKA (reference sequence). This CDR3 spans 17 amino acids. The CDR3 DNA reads TGCAGTGCTAGACCCGGGACAGCGGACCGATATAATTCACCCCTCAACTTT. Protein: CSARPGTADRYNSPLNF.

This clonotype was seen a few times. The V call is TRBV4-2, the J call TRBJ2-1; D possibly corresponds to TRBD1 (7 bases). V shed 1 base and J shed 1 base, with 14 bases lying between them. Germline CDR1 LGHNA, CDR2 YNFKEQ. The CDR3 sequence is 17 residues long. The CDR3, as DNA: TGTGCCAGCAGCCAAGGAGGTTCAGGGGGGTCCTACAATGAGCAGTTCTTC. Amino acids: CASSQGGSGGSYNEQFF.